A single TCR beta chain is shown here with its context. What it recognizes is unknown. CDR3 length: 14 residues. Germline V gene sequence: CDR1 SEHNR, CDR2 FQNEAQ (reference sequence). Trimming took 5 bases from V and 8 from J, leaving 15 bases between them. The sample originates from a study of Ad26.COV2.S vaccination and SARS-CoV-2 variants. Study details: Donor was assigned to the Ad26.COV2.S arm of trial COV1001. Dosing was one shot or two shots 56 days apart.

Regarding the study as a whole: Substantial breadth was reportedly displayed by spike-specific CD8+ and CD4+ T cell responses after vaccination.

Produced via immunoSEQ multiplex PCR; TCRdb's table is partial and in-frame only. Among 200,000 to 300,000 clones, approximately 88% were seen once, and the ten largest hold about 10%. Treatment reported: around 19 received Ad26.COV2.S at low or high dose, single or two shots; 5 received placebo; per-sample allocation not given. After the first vaccine or placebo injection, samples were drawn on day 63. The clonotype was recovered from a person between 18 and 65 years old who received the Ad26.COV2.S COVID-19 vaccine or a placebo. J is TRBJ1-4 and V is TRBV7-9; weak D call: TRBD1 (5 bases). The sample consisted of peripheral blood, taken in a trial of Ad26.COV2.S vaccine versus placebo. The CDR3 loop reads CASSPLMGEEKLFF. Here the CDR3 DNA reads TGTGCCAGCAGCCCCCTTATGGGGGAGGAAAAACTGTTTTTT.